The rows below give T cell receptor beta chains drawn from one sample of a study of blood T cell repertoires in COVID-19. The table came from immunoSEQ multiplex PCR; TCRdb's copy has only in-frame clones and leaves some out. The sample yields 100,000 or so clones, roughly 92% seen once. The sample comprised peripheral blood. The receptors stem from a man aged 50 or older with active COVID-19. The CDR3 runs from the conserved cysteine through the conserved F or W. A D gene is named only where the DNA matches it firmly. Rows give clone size only sometimes, using once, few, many, or a class for an expanded clone.

v_gene	d_gene	abundance	j_gene	CDR3aa	CDR3nt
TRBV11-2	TRBD2	once	TRBJ2-1	CASSLPAGGSYNEQFF	TGTGCCAGCAGCTTGCCAGCGGGGGGCTCCTACAATGAGCAGTTCTTC
TRBV6-5	.	.	TRBJ1-1	CASSYSRYPENTEAFF	TGTGCCAGCAGTTACTCCCGTTATCCAGAAAACACTGAAGCTTTCTTT
TRBV28	TRBD2	.	TRBJ2-5	CASSLRWGLAGVGETQYF	TGTGCCAGCAGTTTGAGGTGGGGACTAGCGGGAGTAGGAGAGACCCAGTACTTC
TRBV9	.	.	TRBJ2-1	CASSSQGLAFEQFF	TGTGCCAGCAGCTCCCAAGGTCTAGCTTTTGAGCAGTTCTTC
TRBV6-5	TRBD2	once	TRBJ2-1	CASSLSSGSFNEQFF	TGTGCCAGCAGTCTATCTAGCGGGAGTTTTAATGAGCAGTTCTTC
TRBV15	.	.	TRBJ2-5	CATSRGRAEETQYF	TGTGCCACCAGCAGAGGGAGGGCCGAAGAGACCCAGTACTTC
TRBV7-3	TRBD1	.	TRBJ1-1	CASSPRQGEAFF	TGTGCCAGCAGCCCGAGACAGGGGGAAGCTTTCTTT
TRBV7-9	TRBD2	.	TRBJ2-7	CASSLSGTLTF	TGTGCCAGCAGCCTGAGCGGGACGCTCACATTC
TRBV5-1	.	.	TRBJ2-3	CASSLGRASTGTQYF	TGCGCCAGCAGCTTGGGAAGGGCAAGCACGGGAACGCAGTATTTT
TRBV29-1	TRBD1	.	TRBJ2-2	CSVARGGGTNTGELFF	TGCAGCGTTGCCCGAGGGGGCGGAACGAACACCGGGGAGCTGTTTTTT
TRBV19	.	once	TRBJ2-1	CASSTGYNEQFF	TGTGCCAGTAGCACAGGTTACAATGAGCAGTTCTTC
TRBV7-8	.	.	TRBJ2-5	CASSLGGGWDSRVKTQYF	TGTGCCAGCAGCTTAGGTGGCGGATGGGACTCGCGGGTTAAGACCCAGTACTTC
TRBV3-1/TRBV3-2	TRBD2	.	TRBJ2-7	CASSQIAGGLAEQYF	TGTGCCAGCAGCCAGATAGCGGGAGGCCTGGCGGAGCAGTACTTC
TRBV30	TRBD2	.	TRBJ2-7	CAWSRLAGDEQYF	TGTGCCTGGAGTCGCTTAGCGGGAGACGAGCAGTACTTC
TRBV5-4	.	.	TRBJ2-1	CASRPTPSSYNEQFF	TGTGCCAGCAGGCCGACTCCAAGCTCCTACAATGAGCAGTTCTTC
TRBV5-1	TRBD1	.	TRBJ1-6	CASSTSGGDDSPLHF	TGCGCCAGCAGCACTTCAGGGGGCGACGATTCACCCCTCCACTTT
TRBV28	TRBD1	.	TRBJ1-2	CASSLYRDRDYGYTF	TGTGCCAGCAGTTTATACCGGGACAGGGACTACGGCTACACCTTC
TRBV2	.	.	TRBJ1-1	CASQRTGWTEAFF	TGTGCCAGCCAAAGAACAGGGTGGACTGAAGCTTTCTTT
TRBV28	.	.	TRBJ1-2	CASSLTVPGRFGYTF	TGTGCCAGCAGTTTAACCGTGCCAGGGAGGTTCGGCTACACCTTC
TRBV5-1	.	once	TRBJ2-1	CASSLGGLNEQFF	TGCGCCAGCAGCTTGGGAGGGCTCAATGAGCAGTTCTTC
TRBV29-1	TRBD2	.	TRBJ2-2	CSAGASGSINTGELFF	TGCAGCGCTGGGGCTAGCGGGAGCATAAACACCGGGGAGCTGTTTTTT
TRBV29-1	.	.	TRBJ2-3	CSVDSGDTQYF	TGCAGCGTTGATTCCGGAGATACGCAGTATTTT
TRBV2	TRBD2	.	TRBJ2-2	CASRLLAGNTGELFF	TGTGCCAGCAGGTTACTAGCGGGAAACACCGGGGAGCTGTTTTTT
TRBV7-3	.	.	TRBJ2-1	CASSLSVRNEQFF	TGTGCCAGCAGCCTCTCGGTCAGGAATGAGCAGTTCTTC
TRBV11-2	TRBD1	.	TRBJ2-1	CASSFWDRGDEQFF	TGTGCCAGCAGCTTTTGGGACAGGGGGGATGAGCAGTTCTTC
TRBV6-1	.	once	TRBJ1-5	CASSEPGDVFSNQPQHF	TGTGCCAGCAGTGAACCGGGGGACGTCTTTAGTAATCAGCCCCAGCATTTT
TRBV13	.	.	TRBJ2-1	CASSLGRLSSYNEQFF	TGTGCCAGCAGCTTAGGGCGCCTAAGCTCCTACAATGAGCAGTTCTTC
TRBV28	.	.	TRBJ1-5	CASSLYTRGGNQPQHF	TGTGCCAGCAGTTTATATACCCGGGGGGGCAATCAGCCCCAGCATTTT
TRBV5-1	TRBD1	.	TRBJ2-1	CASSWGQGSHNEQFF	TGCGCCAGCAGCTGGGGACAGGGTTCCCACAATGAGCAGTTCTTC
TRBV10-3	.	.	TRBJ1-5	CAISSGQNSNQPQHF	TGTGCCATCAGCTCGGGACAAAATAGCAATCAGCCCCAGCATTTT
TRBV6-2/TRBV6-3	.	.	TRBJ1-5	CASSLGGLGNQPQHF	TGTGCCAGCAGCCTCGGGGGGCTCGGCAATCAGCCCCAGCATTTT
TRBV10-2	.	.	TRBJ1-5	CASSEGQRKQPQHF	TGCGCCAGCAGTGAGGGACAGAGGAAGCAGCCCCAGCATTTT
TRBV7-9	TRBD2	.	TRBJ2-3	CASSSGTSGSTDTQYF	TGTGCCAGCAGCTCGGGGACTAGCGGTAGCACAGATACGCAGTATTTT
TRBV28	TRBD1	.	TRBJ1-2	CASSSYGTGNYGYTF	TGTGCCAGCAGTTCATACGGGACAGGGAACTATGGCTACACCTTC